The T cell receptor (beta chain) under discussion was sequenced for a study of blood T cell repertoires in COVID-19. Overall study context: Samples came from the United States, Italy and Spain, spanning acute and convalescent COVID-19. The analysed material was cDNA or gDNA that came from T cells, B-cell-depleted T cells, or PBMCs.

CDR3 length: 16 residues. CDR1 and CDR2 from the germline V gene are MDHEN and SYDVKM. J was trimmed by 1 base and V by 8 bases; bases with no gene match: 11. Study processing details: The authors estimated nucleated cell counts from reference gene primer amplification. Data came from immunoSEQ multiplex PCR; TCRdb stores just in-frame clones and leaves some out. For V, J and clone size, that table is used; D and trimming come from the DNA. This repertoire shows over 70,000 clones, about 90% found once; its top ten account for about 4.3%. This clonotype was sampled from a woman aged 80 or over with active or convalescent COVID-19. The sequenced sample was peripheral blood. The J gene is TRBJ1-1, the V gene TRBV28; 9 positions match TRBD1. The CDR3 spells CASGGQGVEGNTEAFF. DNA of the CDR3: TGTGCCAGCGGGGGACAGGGAGTAGAGGGGAACACTGAAGCTTTCTTT.